A single sample gave rise to the 17 T cell receptor beta chains below, sequenced in a study of shared clonotypes between healthy human individuals. Profiled with immunoSEQ multiplex PCR; TCRdb holds only in-frame clones, not every one. The sample contains around 640,000 clones, around 96% of which appear only once. The naive CD8 population came from CD45RO-negative cells selected for CCR7, without terminally differentiated effector memory CD45RA+ cells. Sequencing used naive CD8+ T cells sorted from blood. These receptor sequences come from a woman aged 30 to 39 in good health.

V and J are TRBV13 and TRBJ2-7; 13 bases match TRBD2. This CDR3 spans 15 amino acids. CDR1 is PRHDT, CDR2 FYEKMQ, per germline (reference sequence). The V and J ends lost 5 bases and 4 bases, in that order; junction bases with no gene match: 5. CDR3 bases: TGTGCCAGCAGCCGACGGACTAGCGGGAGTTACGAGCAGTACTTC. Translated: CASSRRTSGSYEQYF.

This chain uses TRBV10-3 with TRBJ2-7; 7 bases match TRBD2. Germline CDR1 ENHRY, CDR2 SYGVKD. The CDR3 consists of 16 residues. J was trimmed by 6 bases and V by 2 bases; bases with no gene match: 13. This CDR3 reads CAISEVRGGRSPEQYF. The CDR3 bases are TGTGCCATCAGTGAGGTCCGGGGCGGGAGATCTCCCGAGCAGTACTTC.

This clone was counted once. This chain joins TRBV5-6 and TRBJ2-2, with D perhaps matching TRBD1 or TRBD2 (5 bases each). V lost 0 bases to trimming and J lost 5 bases, with 14 bases between them. Looked up from germline, CDR1 is SGHDT and CDR2 is YYEEEE. The CDR3 spans 16 residues. For the CDR3, the DNA is TGTGCCAGCAGCTTGGCTCTCGGGGCAGGGACCGGGGAGCTGTTTTTT. It codes for CASSLALGAGTGELFF.

The chain links TRBV10-2 to TRBJ1-1, with D possibly matching TRBD1 (5 bases). The length of the CDR3 is 14 residues. CDR1 WSHSY and CDR2 SAAADI come from the germline V gene. The ends were cut back, 0 bases at V and 11 bases at J, with 16 bases in the middle. The CDR3 region has the DNA TGCGCCAGCAGTGAGTCGATAGCCGGACAAGGGGCTTTCTTT. Protein: CASSESIAGQGAFF.

The rearrangement joins TRBV27 to TRBJ2-7; D ambiguous. Trimming removed 2 bases from V and 6 bases from J, with 14 bases in between. There are 14 residues in the CDR3. Germline V gene sequence: CDR1 MNHEY, CDR2 SMNVEV (reference sequence). CDR3 in DNA: TGTGCCAGCAGTTTAGTGGGTTTTAGCAGCGAGCAGTACTTC. Translated: CASSLVGFSSEQYF.

The chain uses TRBV10-3 and TRBJ2-5; TRBD2 matches 10 bases. The CDR3 consists of 14 residues. Looked up from germline, CDR1 is ENHRY and CDR2 is SYGVKD. After removal of 6 bases from V and 1 base from J, the junction contained 2 bases not matched to a gene. In DNA, the CDR3 is TGTGCCATCAGGACTAGCGGGTTCCAAGAGACCCAGTACTTC. Encoded protein: CAIRTSGFQETQYF.

The CDR3 bases are TGTGCCAGCAGCCCCGTAGCGGGAGGGAGGGAGCAGTACTTC. It encodes CASSPVAGGREQYF. The chain recombines TRBV7-9 with TRBJ2-7; 11 bases map to TRBD2. The CDR3 consists of 14 residues. Germline V CDR1 and CDR2: SEHNR, FQNEAQ (reference sequence). Losses at the gene ends were 5 bases for V and 7 bases for J; bases not matched to a gene: 7. The full variable domain, with the rest looked up from reference TRBV7-9 and TRBJ2-7, is DTGVSQNPRHKITKRGQNVTFRCDPISEHNRLYWYRQTLGQGPEFLTYFQNEAQLEKSRLLSDRFSAERPKGSFSTLEIQRTEQGDSAMYLCASSPVAGGREQYFGPGTRLTVT.

The chain uses TRBV4-2 and TRBJ2-1; no definite D call. Deletions cut 0 bases from V and 8 bases from J, with 11 bases between. The length of the CDR3 is 14 residues. Germline V CDR1 and CDR2: LGHNA, YNFKEQ. CDR3 nucleotide sequence: TGTGCCAGCAGCCAAGAAACGCCCTGGGATGAGCAGTTCTTC. Translating gives CASSQETPWDEQFF.

This sequence joins TRBV7-8 and TRBJ2-1; 14 bases are a match to TRBD2. The CDR3 runs to 19 residues. The J segment lost 0 bases and the V segment lost 5 bases, leaving 9 bases of the junction unmatched. CDR1 and CDR2 (germline): SGHVS, FQNEAQ. The CDR3 DNA sequence: TGTGCCAGCAGCCCTGGACTAGCGGGAGGCCACTTCTCCTACAATGAGCAGTTCTTC. Translated: CASSPGLAGGHFSYNEQFF.

Notes on this clone: Other DNA sequences of this sample code for an identical CDR3. J is TRBJ1-5 and V is TRBV27; 8 bases agree with TRBD1. Trimming took 5 bases from V and 4 from J; bases not matched to a gene: 4. This CDR3 region has 14 residues. The germline V gene has CDR1 MNHEY and CDR2 SMNVEV (reference sequence). The CDR3 DNA is TGTGCCAGCAGTCGGACAGGGCGGAATCAGCCCCAGCATTTT. Its translation: CASSRTGRNQPQHF.

CDR3 in amino acids: CASSSTYPTGLSYEQYF. CDR3 nucleotide sequence: TGTGCCAGCAGTTCGACATACCCAACAGGCCTCTCCTACGAGCAGTACTTC. The chain carries TRBV27 and TRBJ2-7; perhaps TRBD1 as D (5 bases). This CDR3 spans 17 amino acids. The V gene lost 4 bases and the J gene lost 0 bases, with 19 bases spanning the gap. Germline-derived CDR1 and CDR2 are MNHEY and SMNVEV (reference sequence).

This rearrangement joins TRBV9 to TRBJ2-7, with D perhaps TRBD2 (6 bases). The CDR3 runs to 13 residues. V was cut by 2 bases and J by 6 bases, with 12 bases left in between. CDR1 and CDR2 from the germline V gene are SGDLS and YYNGEE. CDR3 sequence reads: CASSVGGMTEQYF. Written as DNA, the CDR3 is TGTGCCAGCAGCGTGGGCGGGATGACCGAGCAGTACTTC.

This clone has a single count. This chain uses TRBV28 with TRBJ2-7, with TRBD1 matching over 7 bases. Trimming took 2 bases from V and 4 from J; bases not matched to a gene: 14. Germline-derived CDR1 and CDR2 are MDHEN and SYDVKM. CDR3 length: 17 amino acids. In nucleotides, the CDR3 is TGTGCCAGCAGTTTACCCCTCGAGGGGGCAGGCCGATACGAGCAGTACTTC. Protein product: CASSLPLEGAGRYEQYF.

V and J are TRBV28 and TRBJ1-5; tentatively, D is TRBD1 (5 bases). Germline CDR1 and CDR2: MDHEN and SYDVKM. V dropped 2 bases and J dropped 4 bases, with 12 bases sitting between them. The CDR3 spans 15 residues. The CDR3 spells CASSLILGENQPQHF. CDR3 DNA sequence: TGTGCCAGCAGTTTAATTTTAGGGGAGAATCAGCCCCAGCATTTT.

The rearrangement links TRBV14 to TRBJ2-1, with 12 bases aligning to TRBD2. The trim removed 4 bases at V and 6 bases at J, leaving 7 bases unmatched. CDR3 size: 16 residues. CDR1 and CDR2 (germline): SGHDN, FVKESK. In nucleotides, the CDR3 is TGTGCCAGCAGCCCACCTAGCGGGAGGGCCGTCAATGAGCAGTTCTTC. Translating it yields CASSPPSGRAVNEQFF. The whole variable domain, remainder taken from reference TRBV14 and TRBJ2-1, is EAGVTQFPSHSVIEKGQTVTLRCDPISGHDNLYWYRRVMGKEIKFLLHFVKESKQDESGMPNNRFLAERTGGTYSTLKVQPAELEDSGVYFCASSPPSGRAVNEQFFGPGTRLTVL.

The chain carries TRBV19 and TRBJ1-1, with D possibly matching TRBD1 (5 bases). The germline V gene has CDR1 LNHDA and CDR2 SQIVND (reference sequence). Trimming shortened V by 5 bases and J by 1 base, and 8 bases separated the two germline ends. The CDR3 covers 13 residues. The CDR3: CASSHQGNTEAFF. DNA for the CDR3: TGTGCCAGTAGTCATCAGGGGAACACTGAAGCTTTCTTT.

This chain uses TRBV9 with TRBJ2-2, with 10 bases fitting TRBD2. Looked up from germline, CDR1 is SGDLS and CDR2 is YYNGEE. The trim removed 6 bases at V and 0 bases at J, leaving 17 bases unmatched. The CDR3 contains 20 residues. CDR3 sequence reads: CASIPGPGLASFANTGELFF. The CDR3 region has the DNA TGTGCCAGCATCCCGGGACCGGGACTAGCGTCGTTCGCGAACACCGGGGAGCTGTTTTTT.